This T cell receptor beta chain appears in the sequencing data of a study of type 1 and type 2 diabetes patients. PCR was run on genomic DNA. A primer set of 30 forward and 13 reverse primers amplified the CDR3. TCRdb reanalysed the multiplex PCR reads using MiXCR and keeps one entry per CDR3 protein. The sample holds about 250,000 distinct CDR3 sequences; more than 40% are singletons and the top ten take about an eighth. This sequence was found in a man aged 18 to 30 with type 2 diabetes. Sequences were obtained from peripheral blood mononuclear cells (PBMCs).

The CDR3 DNA follows: TGTGCCAGCAGTGAATTAGGGACAATCTTTGCCGGCTACACCTTC. Translating it yields CASSELGTIFAGYTF. The chain carries TRBV2 and TRBJ1-2; the D gene is possibly TRBD1 (6 bases). Deletions cut 2 bases from V and 8 bases from J, with 18 bases between. Germline V gene data show CDR1 as SNHLY and CDR2 as FYNNEI. The CDR3 has 15 residues.